This record looks at one T cell receptor beta chain sequence and its context. Its antigen is currently unknown. The germline V gene encodes CDR1 SGDLS and CDR2 YYNGEE. Trimming removed 0 bases from V and 5 bases from J; junction bases left unmatched: 6. This CDR3 region has 15 residues. The sample originates from a study of cytomegalovirus exposure and HLA in healthy donors. Study-level points and caveats: Other equally common chains were less clonally expanded than HLA-associated TCR beta chains, a later analysis showed. Relative to the approximately 670-donor mean, N-insertions were reportedly fewer in an Asian-associated ancestry cluster in a later analysis. Excluded were some V segments that proved indistinguishable, including TRBV6-2 and TRBV6-3.

The PCR made use of 60 Vbeta and 13 Jbeta primers. In the authors' workflow: Among the unique TCR beta chains that a later analysis counted, some 73 million in all, about 12 million were shared. Data came from immunoSEQ multiplex PCR; TCRdb stores just in-frame clones and leaves some out. For V, J and clone size, that table is used; D and trimming come from the DNA. Of more than 95,000 clones detected, under 80% appear once; the ten largest clones hold about 13%. The sequencing input was PBMCs. This chain uses TRBV9 with TRBJ2-5; 8 bases map to TRBD2. The receptor's source is a woman aged 55-70 years in good health and CMV-seropositive. CDR3 DNA: TGTGCCAGCAGCGTAGTCCCGGGAGGGCATGAGACCCAGTACTTC. Protein: CASSVVPGGHETQYF.